Shown below are 16 T cell receptor beta chains from a single sample sequenced in a study of T cell repertoires in cytomegalovirus infection. TCRdb re-called the reads with MiXCR, one entry per CDR3 protein. Among 150,000 to 200,000 distinct CDR3 sequences, 13% to 15% were seen once, and the ten largest hold more than 20%. Sequences were obtained from PBMCs. These receptors originate from a human donor in good health (CMV status not recorded). Some clones in this sample may be carry-over from other donors' samples.

This clonotype was seen only a few times. The chain has TRBV7-9 and TRBJ1-2; D is undetermined. Germline CDR1 is SEHNR and CDR2 is FQNEAQ (reference sequence). The CDR3 extends over 12 amino acids. Trimming took 5 bases from V and 2 from J, leaving 6 bases between them. CDR3 in DNA: TGTGCCAGCAGCCACAGAAACTATGGCTACACCTTC. This encodes CASSHRNYGYTF.

This clonotype was picked up many times. The chain joins TRBV3-1 to TRBJ2-7; D is undetermined. The CDR3 covers 15 residues. In germline, CDR1 is LGHDT, CDR2 YNNKEL (reference sequence). The V end lost 0 bases, the J end lost 1 base, and 10 bases lay between the germline ends. CDR3: CASSQDFARSYEQYF. CDR3 nucleotides: TGTGCCAGCAGCCAAGATTTTGCCAGATCCTACGAGCAGTACTTC.

This clonotype has ten or more counts. The chain joins TRBV7-6 to TRBJ1-1, with D hard to call. The CDR3 runs to 14 residues. The germline CDR1 and CDR2 sequences are SGHVS and FNYEAQ. The V end was cut by 5 bases, the J end by 1 base, with 11 bases between. In nucleotides, the CDR3 is TGTGCCAGCAGCACCGGGCGGGAGAACACTGAAGCTTTCTTT. It specifies CASSTGRENTEAFF.

This clonotype was counted between two and nine times. The chain has TRBV4-1 and TRBJ2-2; D call uncertain. Germline values: CDR1 MGHRA, CDR2 YSYEKL. V was clipped by 6 bases and J by 0 bases, with 17 bases between them. The CDR3 is 17 amino acids. The CDR3 DNA is TGCGCCAGCAGTCTTTTGACGATTACCGCGAACACCGGGGAGCTGTTTTTT. Its translation is CASSLLTITANTGELFF.

This clonotype was seen at least ten times. CDR3 coding DNA: TGCAGTGCCCTGACAGGGGGCGTAGGTGGCTACACCTTC. The encoded protein is CSALTGGVGGYTF. The chain carries TRBV20-1 and TRBJ1-2; 10 bases are shared with TRBD1. The CDR3 runs to 13 residues. Looked up from germline, CDR1 is DFQATT and CDR2 is SNEGSKA (reference sequence). J lost 7 bases, V lost 6 bases, and 8 bases had no gene match.

This clonotype was recorded at least ten times. The CDR3 is CASSIRRDWAYEQYF. CDR3 bases: TGTGCCAGTAGTATAAGGAGGGACTGGGCCTACGAGCAGTACTTC. The chain uses TRBV19 and TRBJ2-7, with TRBD2 as a possible D gene (6 bases). V dropped 2 bases and J dropped 2 bases, with 13 bases sitting between them. This CDR3 has 15 residues. Per germline, CDR1 LNHDA and CDR2 SQIVND (reference sequence). Drawing the rest from reference TRBV19 and TRBJ2-7, the complete variable domain is DGGITQSPKYLFRKEGQNVTLSCEQNLNHDAMYWYRQDPGQGLRLIYYSQIVNDFQKGDIAEGYSVSREKKESFPLTVTSAQKNPTAFYLCASSIRRDWAYEQYFGPGTRLTVT.

This clonotype was recorded at least ten times. This chain joins TRBV2 and TRBJ2-5, with 7 nucleotides matching TRBD1. The CDR3 length is 18 residues. V lost 5 bases to trimming and J lost 4 bases; unmatched junction nucleotides: 19. CDR1 SNHLY and CDR2 FYNNEI come from the germline V gene. CDR3: CASSSTGTARLEGETQYF. CDR3 DNA sequence: TGTGCCAGCAGTTCAACCGGGACAGCCCGTTTAGAAGGAGAGACCCAGTACTTC.

There are many counts of this clonotype. J is TRBJ2-3 and V is TRBV25-1, with D perhaps matching TRBD1 (7 bases). Between the trimmed V and J ends, which lost 6 bases and 3 bases, there was a span of 22 bases. Germline assignment: CDR1 MGHDK and CDR2 SYGVNS. This CDR3 has 17 amino acids. The CDR3 DNA reads as TGTGCCAGCAGCATGGAAATTCCACAGGGGAGGACAGATACGCAGTATTTT. Residues: CASSMEIPQGRTDTQYF.

This clonotype was observed at least ten times. The V call is TRBV7-2, the J call TRBJ1-2; the D gene is possibly TRBD1 (5 bases). Trimming cost V 4 bases and J 4 bases, with 16 bases left between them. The CDR3 covers 15 residues. Germline CDR1 reads SGHTA; CDR2 reads FQGNSA. This CDR3 is CASSYADRGTYGYTF. CDR3 nucleotides: TGTGCCAGCAGCTACGCAGATAGGGGAACCTATGGCTACACCTTC.

In this sample, this clonotype turned up a few times. The V call is TRBV5-6, the J call TRBJ2-7; TRBD2 aligns across 8 bases. This CDR3 region has 17 residues. Germline V gives CDR1 SGHDT, CDR2 YYEEEE. V lost 4 bases and J lost 4; bases outside the gene matches: 16. As DNA, the CDR3 is TGTGCCAGCAGCCGTCTCGGGGCGGGACTAGTATTTTACGAGCAGTACTTC. It is translated as CASSRLGAGLVFYEQYF.

The chain is built from TRBV28 and TRBJ1-5, with a tentative D call TRBD1 (6 bases). This CDR3 is built from 15 residues. The V end lost 2 bases, the J end lost 1 base, and 9 bases lay between the germline ends. The V gene's germline CDR1 is MDHEN and CDR2 SYDVKM. The CDR3 DNA sequence: TGTGCCAGCAGTTTAACAGGGTTAAGCAATCAGCCCCAGCATTTT. This encodes CASSLTGLSNQPQHF.

This clonotype was counted a few times. V and J are TRBV19 and TRBJ2-2, with TRBD1 identical over 8 bases. The V and J ends lost 6 bases and 0 bases, in that order; junction bases with no gene match: 0. Germline assignment: CDR1 LNHDA and CDR2 SQIVND (reference sequence). The CDR3 length is 14 residues. CDR3 DNA: TGTGCCAGTAGGACAGGGGCGAACACCGGGGAGCTGTTTTTT. Residues: CASRTGANTGELFF.

In this sample, this clonotype turned up many times. The genes are TRBV7-9 and TRBJ2-5, with D possibly TRBD2 on 5 matching bases. This CDR3 spans 12 amino acids. Germline CDR1 is SEHNR and CDR2 is FQNEAQ (reference sequence). Trimming shortened V by 6 bases and J by 5 bases, and 10 bases separated the two germline ends. The CDR3 DNA follows: TGTGCCAGCAGTATGGAGGTCGAGACCCAGTACTTC. Protein: CASSMEVETQYF.

The genes are TRBV27 and TRBJ2-1; 8 bases agree with TRBD1. This CDR3 is built from 15 residues. The V gene end was trimmed by 3 bases and the J gene end by 4 bases; junction bases not matched to a gene: 5. The germline V gene encodes CDR1 MNHEY and CDR2 SMNVEV (reference sequence). Here the CDR3 reads CASSFGQGPYNEQFF. CDR3 coding DNA: TGTGCCAGCAGTTTCGGACAGGGTCCATACAATGAGCAGTTCTTC.

This clonotype was seen a handful of times. The chain combines TRBV10-3 with TRBJ2-7; D not resolved. The CDR3 covers 13 residues. In germline, CDR1 is ENHRY, CDR2 SYGVKD. Deletions cut 2 bases from V and 2 bases from J, with 7 bases between. The CDR3 loop reads CAISEAGAYEQYF. CDR3 coding DNA: TGTGCCATCAGTGAGGCCGGTGCCTACGAGCAGTACTTC.

This clonotype has ten or more counts. V usage is TRBV7-9 and J usage is TRBJ2-1; D remains unclear. The CDR3 has 16 residues. V lost 2 bases and J 5 bases, leaving 16 bases between the germline ends. Germline-derived CDR1 and CDR2 are SEHNR and FQNEAQ (reference sequence). The CDR3 nucleotides are TGTGCCAGCAGCTTACCGGGCCGGAGTCGGGACAATGAGCAGTTCTTC. Translating gives CASSLPGRSRDNEQFF.